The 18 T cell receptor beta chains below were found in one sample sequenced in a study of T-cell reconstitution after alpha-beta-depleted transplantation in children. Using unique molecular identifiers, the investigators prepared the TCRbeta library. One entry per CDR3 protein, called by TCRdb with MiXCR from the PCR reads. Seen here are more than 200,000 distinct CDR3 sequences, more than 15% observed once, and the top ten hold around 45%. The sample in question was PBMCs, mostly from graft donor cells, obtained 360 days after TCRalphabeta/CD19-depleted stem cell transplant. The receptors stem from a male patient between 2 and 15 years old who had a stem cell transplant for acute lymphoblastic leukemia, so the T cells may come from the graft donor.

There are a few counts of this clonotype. CDR3 amino acids: CASREGPYEQYF. CDR3 bases: TGTGCCAGCAGGGAAGGGCCCTACGAGCAGTACTTC. The chain recombines TRBV6-2 or TRBV6-3 with TRBJ2-7; D ambiguous. Looked up from germline, CDR1 is MNHEY and CDR2 is SVGEGT. Between the trimmed V and J ends, which lost 6 bases and 2 bases, there was a span of 8 bases. CDR3 size: 12 residues.

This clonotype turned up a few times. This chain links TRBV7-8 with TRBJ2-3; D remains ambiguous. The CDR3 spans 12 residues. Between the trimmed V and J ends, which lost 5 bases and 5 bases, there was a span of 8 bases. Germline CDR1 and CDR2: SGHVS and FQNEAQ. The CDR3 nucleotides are TGTGCCAGCAGCCTATCCCAAGATACGCAGTATTTT. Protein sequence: CASSLSQDTQYF.

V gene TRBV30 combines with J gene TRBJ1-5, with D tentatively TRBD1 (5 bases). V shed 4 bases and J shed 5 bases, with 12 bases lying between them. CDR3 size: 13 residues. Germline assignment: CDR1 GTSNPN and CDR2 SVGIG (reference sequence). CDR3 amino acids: CAWNPQGDQPQHF. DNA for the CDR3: TGTGCCTGGAACCCGCAGGGCGATCAGCCCCAGCATTTT.

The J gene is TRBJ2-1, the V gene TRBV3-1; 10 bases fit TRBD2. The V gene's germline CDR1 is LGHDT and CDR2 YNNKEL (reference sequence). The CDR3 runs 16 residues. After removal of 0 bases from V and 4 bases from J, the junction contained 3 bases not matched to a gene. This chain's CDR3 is CASSQERTSGYNEQFF. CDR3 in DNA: TGTGCCAGCAGCCAAGAGCGGACTAGCGGATACAATGAGCAGTTCTTC.

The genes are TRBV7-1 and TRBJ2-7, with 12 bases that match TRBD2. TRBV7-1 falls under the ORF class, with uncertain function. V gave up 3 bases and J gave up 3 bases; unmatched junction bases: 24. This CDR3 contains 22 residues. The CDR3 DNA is TGTGCCAGCAGCTCCCTCCTCCTAGCGGGGGGGCCTACCGGTGTCGGGGGCTACGAGCAGTACTTC. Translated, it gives CASSSLLLAGGPTGVGGYEQYF.

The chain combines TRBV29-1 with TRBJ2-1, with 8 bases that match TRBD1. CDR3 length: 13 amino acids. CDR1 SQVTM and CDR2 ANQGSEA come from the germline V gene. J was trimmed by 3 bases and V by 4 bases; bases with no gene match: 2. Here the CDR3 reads CSVGDRGYNEQFF. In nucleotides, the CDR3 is TGCAGCGTTGGCGACAGGGGCTACAATGAGCAGTTCTTC.

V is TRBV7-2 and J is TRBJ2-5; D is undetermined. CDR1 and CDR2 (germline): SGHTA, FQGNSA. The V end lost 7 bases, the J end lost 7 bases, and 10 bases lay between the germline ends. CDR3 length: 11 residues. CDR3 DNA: TGTGCCAGCACCCCCGCATCGACCCAGTACTTC. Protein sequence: CASTPASTQYF.

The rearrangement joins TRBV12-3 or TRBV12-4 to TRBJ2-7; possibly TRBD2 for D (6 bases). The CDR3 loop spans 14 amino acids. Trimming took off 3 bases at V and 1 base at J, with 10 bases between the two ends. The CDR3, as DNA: TGTGCCAGCAGTTTCGGGGAGGAATCCTACGAGCAGTACTTC. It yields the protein CASSFGEESYEQYF.

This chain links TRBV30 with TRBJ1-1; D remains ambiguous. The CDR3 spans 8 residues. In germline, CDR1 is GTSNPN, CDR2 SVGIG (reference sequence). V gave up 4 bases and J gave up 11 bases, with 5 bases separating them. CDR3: CAWNHAFF. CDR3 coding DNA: TGTGCCTGGAACCACGCTTTCTTT.

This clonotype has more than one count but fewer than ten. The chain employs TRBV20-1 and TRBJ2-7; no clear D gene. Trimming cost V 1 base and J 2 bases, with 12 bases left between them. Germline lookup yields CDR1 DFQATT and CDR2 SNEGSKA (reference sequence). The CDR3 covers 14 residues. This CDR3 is CSARVPGLAYEQYF. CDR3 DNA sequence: TGCAGTGCTAGAGTCCCCGGGTTGGCCTACGAGCAGTACTTC.

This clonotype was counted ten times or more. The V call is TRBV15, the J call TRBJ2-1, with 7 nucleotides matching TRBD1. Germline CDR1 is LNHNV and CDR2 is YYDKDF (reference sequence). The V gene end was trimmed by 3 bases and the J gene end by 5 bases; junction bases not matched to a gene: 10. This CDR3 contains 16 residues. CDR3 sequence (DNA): TGTGCCACCAGCAGCCTTACAGGGGCTAAGGACAATGAGCAGTTCTTC. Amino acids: CATSSLTGAKDNEQFF.

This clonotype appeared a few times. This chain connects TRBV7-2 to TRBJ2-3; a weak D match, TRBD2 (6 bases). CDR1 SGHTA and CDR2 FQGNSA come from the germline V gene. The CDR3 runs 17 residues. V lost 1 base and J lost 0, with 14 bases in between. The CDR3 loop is CASSLGASVASTDTQYF. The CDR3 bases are TGTGCCAGCAGCTTAGGGGCTAGCGTAGCTAGCACAGATACGCAGTATTTT.

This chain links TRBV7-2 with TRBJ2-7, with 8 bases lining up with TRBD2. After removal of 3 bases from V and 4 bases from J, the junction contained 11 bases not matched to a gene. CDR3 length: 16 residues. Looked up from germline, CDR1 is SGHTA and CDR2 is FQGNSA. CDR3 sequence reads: CASSFGVAGGLYEQYF. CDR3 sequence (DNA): TGTGCCAGCAGCTTTGGGGTGGCGGGGGGCCTATACGAGCAGTACTTC.

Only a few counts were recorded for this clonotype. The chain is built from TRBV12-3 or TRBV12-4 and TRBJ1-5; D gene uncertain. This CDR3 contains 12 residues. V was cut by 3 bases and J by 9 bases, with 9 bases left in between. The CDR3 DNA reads TGTGCCAGCAGTTTCCCGGCGCGGCCCCAGCATTTT. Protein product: CASSFPARPQHF.

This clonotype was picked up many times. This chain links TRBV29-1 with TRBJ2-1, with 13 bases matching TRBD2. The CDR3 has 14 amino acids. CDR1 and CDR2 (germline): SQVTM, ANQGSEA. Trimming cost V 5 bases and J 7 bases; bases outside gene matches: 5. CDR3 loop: CSVPGTSGVNEQFF. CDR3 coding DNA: TGCAGCGTTCCCGGGACTAGCGGGGTGAATGAGCAGTTCTTC.

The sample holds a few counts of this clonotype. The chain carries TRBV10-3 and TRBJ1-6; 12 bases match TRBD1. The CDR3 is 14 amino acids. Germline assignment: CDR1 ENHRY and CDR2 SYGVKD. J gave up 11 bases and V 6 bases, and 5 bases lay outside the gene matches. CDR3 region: CAISPGQGAAPLHF. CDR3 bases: TGTGCCATCAGCCCGGGACAGGGGGCTGCACCCCTCCACTTT.

CDR3 nucleotides: TGTGCCAGCAGCTCCGGGCCTAATGAAAAACTGTTTTTT. This gives the protein CASSSGPNEKLFF. The chain joins TRBV7-8 to TRBJ1-4; D remains unclear. The CDR3 has 13 amino acids. CDR1 is SGHVS and CDR2 is FQNEAQ in the germline V gene. Trimming removed 4 bases from V and 3 bases from J, with 6 bases in between. The whole variable domain, remainder taken from reference TRBV7-8 and TRBJ1-4, is GAGVSQSPRYKVAKRGQDVALRCDPISGHVSLFWYQQALGQGPEFLTYFQNEAQLDKSGLPSDRFFAERPEGSVSTLKIQRTQQEDSAVYLCASSSGPNEKLFFGSGTQLSVL.

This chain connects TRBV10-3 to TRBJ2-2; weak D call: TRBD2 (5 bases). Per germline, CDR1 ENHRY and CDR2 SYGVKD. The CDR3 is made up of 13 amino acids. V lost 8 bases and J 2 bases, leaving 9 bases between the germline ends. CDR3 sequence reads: CAIRRENTGELFF. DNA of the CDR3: TGTGCCATCCGACGGGAAAACACCGGGGAGCTGTTTTTT.